This T cell receptor (beta chain) was sequenced during a study of CD8 T cells in Susac syndrome. Study-level points and caveats: As the study acknowledged, the number of individuals in its TCR sequencing and HLA analysis was relatively small.

The V gene's germline CDR1 is MDHEN and CDR2 SYDVKM. The CDR3 is made up of 17 amino acids. V trimming: 2 bases; J trimming: 4 bases; junction bases outside the gene matches: 5. From blood CD8+ and CD4+ T cells, the TCR beta chain was sequenced. Worth noting for this clonotype: Its antigen is currently unknown.

Random hexamers were used to reverse transcribe the RNA input (about 0.45 to 1 ug). By means of immunoSEQ multiplex PCR, TCR beta CDR3 spanning 54 Vbeta and 13 Jbeta underwent amplification. TCRdb used MiXCR to reprocess the immunoSEQ multiplex PCR reads, holding one entry per CDR3 protein. This table has approximately 190,000 distinct CDR3 sequences, 90% to 95% appearing once. This clonotype was sampled from a human donor in good health. The V and J genes are TRBV28 and TRBJ2-7, with 16 bases aligning to TRBD2. Sequencing was done on a sample of CD4+ T cells from PBMCs. CDR3 loop: CASSLGTSGGVNYEQYV. CDR3 DNA: TGTGCCAGCAGTTTAGGGACTAGCGGGGGGGTGAATTACGAGCAGTACGTC.